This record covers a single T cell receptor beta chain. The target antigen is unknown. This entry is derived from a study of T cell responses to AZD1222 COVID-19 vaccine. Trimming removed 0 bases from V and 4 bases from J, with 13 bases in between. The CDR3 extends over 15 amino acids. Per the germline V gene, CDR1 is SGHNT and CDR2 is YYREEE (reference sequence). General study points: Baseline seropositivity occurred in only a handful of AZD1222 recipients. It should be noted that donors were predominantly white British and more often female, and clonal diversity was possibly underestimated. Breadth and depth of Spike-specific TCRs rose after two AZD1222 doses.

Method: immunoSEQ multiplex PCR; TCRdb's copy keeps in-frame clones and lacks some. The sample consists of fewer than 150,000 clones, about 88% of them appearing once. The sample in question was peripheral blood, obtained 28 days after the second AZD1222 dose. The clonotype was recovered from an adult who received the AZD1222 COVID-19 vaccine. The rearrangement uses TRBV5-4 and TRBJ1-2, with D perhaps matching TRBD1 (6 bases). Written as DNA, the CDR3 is TGTGCCAGCAGCTTGGACGCAGGGGATTTCTATGGCTACACCTTC. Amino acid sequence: CASSLDAGDFYGYTF.